The 14 T cell receptor beta chains in this list originate from one sample, sequenced in a study of OX40 agonist ivuxolimab in advanced cancers. Sequenced by immunoSEQ multiplex PCR; TCRdb stores in-frame clones only, minus some. The sample has about 20,000 clones, 86% seen once. Here the sequenced sample was CD4+ or CD8+ T cells sorted from blood, taken in a trial of the OX40 agonist ivuxolimab. The receptors stem from an adult with an advanced solid tumor such as melanoma, head and neck, liver or kidney cancer.

For this clone: The junction and the germline gene differ at one end; a read error may be behind it. The V gene is TRBV7-3, the J gene TRBJ2-6; 11 bases align to TRBD1. There are 14 residues in the CDR3. Germline V gene data show CDR1 as SGHTA and CDR2 as FQGTGA. In DNA, the CDR3 is TGTGCCAGCAGCGAGGGCGGACAGGGGGCTAGGTTTGGTTTC. This codes for CASSEGGQGARFGF. The complete variable domain, with remaining parts taken from reference TRBV7-3 and TRBJ2-6, reads GAGVSQTPSNKVTEKGKYVELRCDPISGHTALYWYRQSLGQGPEFLIYFQGTGAADDSGLPNDRFFAVRPEGSVSTLKIQRTERGDSAVYLCASSEGGQGARFGFGAGSRLTVL.

This chain connects TRBV9 to TRBJ2-3, with 9 bases aligning to TRBD2. V shed 3 bases, J shed 6 bases, and the junction held 14 bases outside the gene matches. The CDR3 loop spans 17 amino acids. Germline CDR1 SGDLS, CDR2 YYNGEE. CDR3 nucleotides: TGTGCCAGCAGCGAGCCCCGGGAGCGGGGGGTAGGGGATACGCAGTATTTT. It is translated as CASSEPRERGVGDTQYF.

V and J are TRBV9 and TRBJ2-3; the D is unclear. Germline lookup yields CDR1 SGDLS and CDR2 YYNGEE. There are 14 residues in the CDR3. V was trimmed by 4 bases and J by 2 bases, leaving 11 bases between them. CDR3 in DNA: TGTGCCAGCAGCCTCGGGCCCAACACAGATACGCAGTATTTT. Its translation is CASSLGPNTDTQYF.

The rearrangement uses TRBV9 and TRBJ1-5; no definite D call. V was shortened by 10 bases and J by 4 bases, with 12 bases between the two germline ends. This CDR3 is 12 amino acids long. Germline CDR1 SGDLS, CDR2 YYNGEE. The CDR3: CAGGRWNQPQHF. CDR3 DNA: TGTGCCGGCGGACGTTGGAATCAGCCCCAGCATTTT.

This CDR3 reads CASSWPLVGGPDTQYF. CDR3 bases: TGTGCCAGCAGCTGGCCACTTGTGGGGGGCCCCGATACGCAGTATTTT. The V and J genes are TRBV7-9 and TRBJ2-3, with D perhaps being TRBD1 or TRBD2 (6 bases each). The germline V gene encodes CDR1 SEHNR and CDR2 FQNEAQ (reference sequence). This CDR3 contains 16 residues. Trimming removed 4 bases at V and 6 bases at J, with 20 bases between. The full variable domain, completed using reference TRBV7-9 and TRBJ2-3, is DTGVSQNPRHKITKRGQNVTFRCDPISEHNRLYWYRQTLGQGPEFLTYFQNEAQLEKSRLLSDRFSAERPKGSFSTLEIQRTEQGDSAMYLCASSWPLVGGPDTQYFGPGTRLTVL.

V and J are TRBV18 and TRBJ2-1; the match to TRBD2 covers 13 bases. The J segment lost 0 bases and the V segment lost 4 bases, leaving 6 bases of the junction unmatched. Germline V gives CDR1 KGHSH, CDR2 LQKENI. This CDR3 contains 18 residues. As DNA, the CDR3 is TGTGCCAGCTCACTCGGACTAGCGGGGGATGTCTCCTACAATGAGCAGTTCTTC. Translated: CASSLGLAGDVSYNEQFF.

This clone was seen a handful of times. The chain carries TRBV7-2 and TRBJ1-1; D gene uncertain. The CDR3 spans 13 residues. Germline V gene sequence: CDR1 SGHTA, CDR2 FQGNSA. The V end lost 3 bases, the J end lost 1 base, and 6 bases lay between the germline ends. The CDR3: CASSLSGNTEAFF. The CDR3 DNA reads TGTGCCAGCAGCTTGTCGGGGAACACTGAAGCTTTCTTT.

The chain recombines TRBV7-3 with TRBJ2-2, with TRBD2 matching 10 bases. Trimming removed 3 bases from V and 5 bases from J; junction bases left unmatched: 12. The CDR3 extends over 18 amino acids. Germline-derived CDR1 and CDR2 are SGHTA and FQGTGA. The CDR3, as DNA: TGTGCCAGCAGCTTGAATCCCCAGCGGGGGGGCCAAACCGGGGAGCTGTTTTTT. It codes for CASSLNPQRGGQTGELFF.

V gene TRBV19 combines with J gene TRBJ2-1; D may be TRBD1 or TRBD2 (5 bases each). The CDR3 consists of 14 residues. CDR1 and CDR2 (germline): LNHDA, SQIVND (reference sequence). V was pared by 4 bases and J by 8 bases, with 15 bases between. The CDR3 here is CASSRTEGWHEQFF. The CDR3 nucleotides are TGTGCCAGTAGTAGAACTGAGGGGTGGCATGAGCAGTTCTTC. Full variable domain (missing parts from reference TRBV19 and TRBJ2-1): DGGITQSPKYLFRKEGQNVTLSCEQNLNHDAMYWYRQDPGQGLRLIYYSQIVNDFQKGDIAEGYSVSREKKESFPLTVTSAQKNPTAFYLCASSRTEGWHEQFFGPGTRLTVL.

The V gene is TRBV27, the J gene TRBJ1-6; D remains unclear. CDR3 size: 13 residues. The V and J ends lost 8 bases and 7 bases respectively, with 12 bases between them. From germline, CDR1 is MNHEY and CDR2 SMNVEV (reference sequence). DNA for the CDR3: TGTGCCAGCTCGTTACGCGGGAATTCACCCCTCCACTTT. Translation gives CASSLRGNSPLHF.

The chain recombines TRBV5-4 with TRBJ2-5, with 7 bases fitting TRBD1. The J call may not be correct, given that the DNA end is closer to TRBJ2-7. This CDR3 region has 13 residues. Germline values: CDR1 SGHNT, CDR2 YYREEE (reference sequence). CDR3: CASSTAAGGEQYF. For the CDR3, the DNA is TGTGCCAGCAGCACGGCCGCAGGGGGCGAGCAGTACTTC.

The CDR3 nucleotides read TGTGCCAGCAACCCTGGGACAGGCCACCAGCCCCAGCATTTT. This codes for CASNPGTGHQPQHF. This sequence joins TRBV28 and TRBJ1-5; TRBD1 matches at 8 bases. The length of the CDR3 is 14 residues. Trimming removed 7 bases from V and 7 bases from J; junction bases left unmatched: 9. CDR1 is MDHEN, CDR2 SYDVKM, per germline. The entire variable domain, with the rest obtained from reference TRBV28 and TRBJ1-5, is as follows: DVKVTQSSRYLVKRTGEKVFLECVQDMDHENMFWYRQDPGLGLRLIYFSYDVKMKEKGDIPEGYSVSREKKERFSLILESASTNQTSMYLCASNPGTGHQPQHFGDGTRLSIL.

This clone was detected only a few times. V and J are TRBV6-1 and TRBJ2-2, with TRBD1 as a possible D gene (6 bases). Germline CDR1 reads MNHNS; CDR2 reads SASEGT. The CDR3 sequence is 15 residues long. V shed 4 bases and J shed 2 bases, with 11 bases lying between them. The CDR3 DNA is TGTGCCAGCAGTGCGTTGGGGACAAACACCGGGGAGCTGTTTTTT. This translates into CASSALGTNTGELFF.

The CDR3 loop reads CASSLVGEVYEQYF. CDR3 nucleotides: TGTGCCAGCAGCTTGGTGGGGGAAGTCTACGAGCAGTACTTC. The chain joins TRBV5-4 to TRBJ2-7, with D tentatively TRBD1 or TRBD2 (5 bases each). The V end was cut by 0 bases, the J end by 3 bases, with 10 bases between. This CDR3 is 14 amino acids long. The germline CDR1 and CDR2 sequences are SGHNT and YYREEE (reference sequence).